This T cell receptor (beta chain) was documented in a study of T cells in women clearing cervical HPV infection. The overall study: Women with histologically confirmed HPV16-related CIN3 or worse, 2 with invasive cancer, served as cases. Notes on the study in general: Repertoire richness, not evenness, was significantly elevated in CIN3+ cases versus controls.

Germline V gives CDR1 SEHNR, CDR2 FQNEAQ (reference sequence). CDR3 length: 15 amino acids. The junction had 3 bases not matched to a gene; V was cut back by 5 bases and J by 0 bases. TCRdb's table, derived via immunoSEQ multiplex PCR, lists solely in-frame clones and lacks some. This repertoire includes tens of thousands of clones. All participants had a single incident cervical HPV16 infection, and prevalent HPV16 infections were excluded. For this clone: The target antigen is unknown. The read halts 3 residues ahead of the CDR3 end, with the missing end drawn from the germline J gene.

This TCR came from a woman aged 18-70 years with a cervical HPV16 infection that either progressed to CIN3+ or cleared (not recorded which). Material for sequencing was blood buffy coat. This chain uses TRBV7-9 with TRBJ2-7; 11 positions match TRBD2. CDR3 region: CASSPGLAVSYEQYF. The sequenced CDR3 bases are TGTGCCAGCAGCCCGGGACTAGCGGTCTCCTACGAG.